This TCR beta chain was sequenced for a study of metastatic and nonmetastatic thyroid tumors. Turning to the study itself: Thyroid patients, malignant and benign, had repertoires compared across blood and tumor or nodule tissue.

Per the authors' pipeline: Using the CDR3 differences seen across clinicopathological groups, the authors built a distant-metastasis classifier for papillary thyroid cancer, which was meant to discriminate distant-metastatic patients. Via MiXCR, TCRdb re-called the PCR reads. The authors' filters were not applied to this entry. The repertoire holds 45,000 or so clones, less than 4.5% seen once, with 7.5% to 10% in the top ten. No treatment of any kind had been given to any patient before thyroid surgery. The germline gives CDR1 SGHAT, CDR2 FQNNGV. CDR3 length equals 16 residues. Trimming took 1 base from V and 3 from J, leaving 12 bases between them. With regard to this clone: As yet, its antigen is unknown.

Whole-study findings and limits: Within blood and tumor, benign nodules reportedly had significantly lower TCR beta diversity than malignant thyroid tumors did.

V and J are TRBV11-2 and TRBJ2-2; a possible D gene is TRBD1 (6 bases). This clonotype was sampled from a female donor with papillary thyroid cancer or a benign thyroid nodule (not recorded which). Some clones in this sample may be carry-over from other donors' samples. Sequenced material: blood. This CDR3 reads CASSLVFHRDTGELFF. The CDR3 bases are TGTGCCAGCAGCTTAGTTTTTCACAGGGACACCGGGGAGCTGTTTTTT.